The 8 T cell receptor beta chains reported below all come from one sample, sequenced in a study of blood T cells in healthy people across ages. The use of a sample-barcoded 5' primer and a J-beta primer mix characterized a second PCR of roughly 6 to 11 cycles. MiXCR, applied by TCRdb to the 5' RACE reads, yields one record per CDR3 protein. Here the sample spans about 640,000 distinct CDR3 sequences, 58% being singletons. Material for sequencing was blood. Receptors were obtained from a man in his sixties in good health.

This clonotype was seen a few times. The chain joins TRBV7-2 to TRBJ2-7; 9 bases map to TRBD1. The CDR3 totals 15 residues. Germline-derived CDR1 and CDR2 are SGHTA and FQGNSA. With V trimmed by 5 bases and J by 3 bases, 8 bases remained unmatched. The DNA of the CDR3 is TGTGCCAGCAGCCTCGGACAGGGGTCCCTCTACGAGCAGTACTTC. This codes for CASSLGQGSLYEQYF.

This clonotype was counted ten times or more. This chain links TRBV6-6 with TRBJ2-7; TRBD1 agrees at 9 bases. The CDR3 runs to 15 residues. The trim removed 2 bases at V and 4 bases at J, leaving 6 bases unmatched. CDR1 and CDR2 from the germline V gene are MNHNY and SVGAGI (reference sequence). The CDR3, as DNA: TGTGCCAGCAGTTACACGGGGGACAGGGCTTACGAGCAGTACTTC. Protein: CASSYTGDRAYEQYF.

The chain uses TRBV6-6 and TRBJ2-3; no firm D call. The V gene's germline CDR1 is MNHNY and CDR2 SVGAGI (reference sequence). V lost 0 bases and J 0 bases, leaving 10 bases between the germline ends. The length of the CDR3 is 16 residues. CDR3 sequence reads: CASSYSETISTDTQYF. Written as DNA, the CDR3 is TGTGCCAGCAGTTACTCCGAGACAATAAGCACAGATACGCAGTATTTT.

The chain uses TRBV5-1 and TRBJ2-4, with 11 bases aligning to TRBD1. CDR3 length: 15 residues. J lost 6 bases, V lost 4 bases, and 6 bases had no gene match. CDR1 SGHRS and CDR2 YFSETQ come from the germline V gene. The CDR3 DNA reads as TGCGCCAGCAGCACCGGACAGGGGGCGGGAAACATTCAGTACTTC. Amino acids: CASSTGQGAGNIQYF.

V and J are TRBV6-2 or TRBV6-3 and TRBJ2-5; 13 bases are a match to TRBD2. This CDR3 comprises 17 residues. Germline loops: CDR1 MNHEY, CDR2 SVGEGT. Germline trimming cut 0 bases from V and 0 bases from J; bases unmatched to any gene: 1. For the CDR3, the DNA is TGTGCCAGCAGTTACTCGACTAGCGGGGGGTACCAAGAGACCCAGTACTTC. The encoded protein is CASSYSTSGGYQETQYF.

The CDR3 DNA follows: TGCAGTGTGGGGGGACTAGCGGGGGCCAAAAACATTCAGTACTTC. This gives the protein CSVGGLAGAKNIQYF. The V and J genes are TRBV20-1 and TRBJ2-4; 13 nucleotides line up with TRBD2. Germline V gene sequence: CDR1 DFQATT, CDR2 SNEGSKA (reference sequence). The trim removed 7 bases at V and 1 base at J, leaving 4 bases unmatched. The CDR3 runs to 15 residues.

The chain is built from TRBV14 and TRBJ1-2; D is unclear. CDR1 and CDR2 (germline): SGHDN, FVKESK. CDR3 length: 16 residues. V lost 0 bases and J 4 bases, leaving 15 bases between the germline ends. CDR3 residues: CASSQEGAVARYGYTF. The CDR3 region has the DNA TGTGCCAGCAGCCAAGAAGGTGCCGTCGCACGCTATGGCTACACCTTC.

This clonotype showed up many times. The chain joins TRBV20-1 to TRBJ1-4; 12 bases line up with TRBD1. J lost 7 bases, V lost 6 bases, and 6 bases had no gene match. Germline V CDR1 and CDR2: DFQATT, SNEGSKA (reference sequence). The CDR3 runs 14 residues. In DNA, the CDR3 is TGCAGTGCCCTTGGGACAGGGGGCATTGAAAAACTGTTTTTT. It is translated as CSALGTGGIEKLFF.